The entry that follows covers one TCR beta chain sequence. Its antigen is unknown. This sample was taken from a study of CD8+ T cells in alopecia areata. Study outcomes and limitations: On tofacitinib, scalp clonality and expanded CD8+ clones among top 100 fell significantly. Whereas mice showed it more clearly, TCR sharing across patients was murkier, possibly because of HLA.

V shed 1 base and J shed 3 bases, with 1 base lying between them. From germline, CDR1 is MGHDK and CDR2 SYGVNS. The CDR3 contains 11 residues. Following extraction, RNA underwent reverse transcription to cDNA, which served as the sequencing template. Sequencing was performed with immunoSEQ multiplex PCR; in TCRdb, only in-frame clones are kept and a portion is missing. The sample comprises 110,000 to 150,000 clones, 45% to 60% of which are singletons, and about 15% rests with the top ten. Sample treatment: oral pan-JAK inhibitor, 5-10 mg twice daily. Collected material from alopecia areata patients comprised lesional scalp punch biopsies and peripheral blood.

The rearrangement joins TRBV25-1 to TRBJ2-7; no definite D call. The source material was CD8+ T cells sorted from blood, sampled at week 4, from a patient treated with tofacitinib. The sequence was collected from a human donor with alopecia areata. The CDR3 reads CASSEFYEQYF. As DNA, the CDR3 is TGTGCCAGCAGTGAATTCTACGAGCAGTACTTC.